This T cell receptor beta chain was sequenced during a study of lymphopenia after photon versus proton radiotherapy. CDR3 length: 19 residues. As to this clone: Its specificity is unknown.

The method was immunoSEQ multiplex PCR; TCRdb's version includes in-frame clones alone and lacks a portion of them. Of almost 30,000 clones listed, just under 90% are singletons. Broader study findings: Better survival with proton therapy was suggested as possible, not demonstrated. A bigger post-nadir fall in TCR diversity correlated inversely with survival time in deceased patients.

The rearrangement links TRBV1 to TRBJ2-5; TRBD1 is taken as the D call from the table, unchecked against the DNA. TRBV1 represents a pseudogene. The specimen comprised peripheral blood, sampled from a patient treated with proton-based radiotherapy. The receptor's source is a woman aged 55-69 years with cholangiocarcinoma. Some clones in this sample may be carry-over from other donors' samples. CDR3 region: CTSSQVIFGDRGCQETQYF. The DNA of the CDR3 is TGCACCAGCAGCCAAGTTATTTTTGGGGACAGGGGATGTCAAGAGACCCAGTACTTC.